The clone carrying this TCR beta chain turned up a few times. Measured with immunoSEQ multiplex PCR; TCRdb has only the in-frame clones, and not every one. The sample has 70,000 to 100,000 clones, roughly 91% seen once. This record belongs to a study of control samples from healthy donors and cancer patients. The CDR3 is made up of 15 amino acids. Unmatched junction bases numbered 11, after V lost 5 bases and J lost 4 bases. The germline CDR1 and CDR2 sequences are SGHRS and YFSETQ. V is TRBV5-1 and J is TRBJ1-2; 7 bases are shared with TRBD1. This sequence was found in a man aged 50 to 60 in good health. Input material: blood. The CDR3: CASRTAQGVIYGYTF. CDR3 DNA sequence: TGCGCCAGCAGAACCGCCCAGGGGGTTATCTATGGCTACACCTTC.